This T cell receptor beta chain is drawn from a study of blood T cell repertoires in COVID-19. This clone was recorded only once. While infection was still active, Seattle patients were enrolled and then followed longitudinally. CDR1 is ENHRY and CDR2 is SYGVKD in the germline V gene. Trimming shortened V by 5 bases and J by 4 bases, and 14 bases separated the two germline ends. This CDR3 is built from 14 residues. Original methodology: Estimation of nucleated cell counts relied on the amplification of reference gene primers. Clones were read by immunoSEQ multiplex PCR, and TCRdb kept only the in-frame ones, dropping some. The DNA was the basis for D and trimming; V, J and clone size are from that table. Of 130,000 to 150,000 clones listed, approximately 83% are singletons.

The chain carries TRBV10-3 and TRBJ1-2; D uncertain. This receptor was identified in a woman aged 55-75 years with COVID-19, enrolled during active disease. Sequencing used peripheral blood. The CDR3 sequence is CAISTAESTYGYTF. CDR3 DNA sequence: TGTGCCATCAGTACAGCTGAGTCTACCTATGGCTACACCTTC.